A few counts support the clone carrying this T cell receptor (beta chain). Its antigen is unidentified. The CDR3 is 16 residues long. Trimming removed 1 base from V and 0 bases from J, with 9 bases in between. Germline CDR1 KGHSH, CDR2 LQKENI. Use of 60 Vbeta and 13 Jbeta primers characterized the PCR. Clones were sequenced by immunoSEQ multiplex PCR, and TCRdb holds only the in-frame ones, with some missing. The sample shows nearly 95,000 clones, 7.6% of them seen only once. This sample is drawn from a study of cytomegalovirus exposure and HLA in healthy donors. Looking at the study overall: A prior study identified roughly 110 million unique TCR beta sequences from some 180 million T cells. The study, taken as a whole, reports: Some TCR beta chains (around 160 of them) were listed as cytomegalovirus-associated. A later analysis found that most CMV-associated TCR beta chains appeared HLA-restricted.

Donors in the study were healthy people who gave bone marrow. This receptor was identified in a man aged 50 to 59 in good health and CMV-seronegative. The rearrangement joins TRBV18 to TRBJ2-2, with D uncertain. Source material: PBMCs. This chain's CDR3 is CASSPRSDSNTGELFF. CDR3 coding DNA: TGTGCCAGCTCACCACGATCCGACTCGAACACCGGGGAGCTGTTTTTT.